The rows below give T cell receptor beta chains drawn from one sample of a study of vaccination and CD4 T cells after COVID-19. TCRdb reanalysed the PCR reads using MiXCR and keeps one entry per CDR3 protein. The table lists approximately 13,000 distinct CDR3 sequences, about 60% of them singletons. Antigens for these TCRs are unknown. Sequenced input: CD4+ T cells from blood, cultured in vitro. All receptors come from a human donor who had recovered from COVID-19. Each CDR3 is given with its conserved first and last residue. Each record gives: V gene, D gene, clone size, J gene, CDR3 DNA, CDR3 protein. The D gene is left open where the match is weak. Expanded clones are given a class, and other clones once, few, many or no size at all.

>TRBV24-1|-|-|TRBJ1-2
TGTGCCACCAGTGTGGGTATGAGATATGGCTACACCTTC
CATSVGMRYGYTF
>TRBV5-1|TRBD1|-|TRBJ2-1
TGCGCCAGCAGCCTGGGACAGGGGAATGAGCAGTTCTTC
CASSLGQGNEQFF
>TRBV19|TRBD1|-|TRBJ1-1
TGTGCCAGTGCCCAGGGGGGGACTGAAGCTTTCTTT
CASAQGGTEAFF
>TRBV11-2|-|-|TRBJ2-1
TGTGCCAGCAGCTTAGATGGGGTAGCGGCTTACTCCTACAATGAGCAGTTCTTC
CASSLDGVAAYSYNEQFF
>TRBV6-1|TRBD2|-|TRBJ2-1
TGTGCCAGCAGTGAAGAAGTACCGGGACTAGCGGTTGAGCAGTTCTTC
CASSEEVPGLAVEQFF
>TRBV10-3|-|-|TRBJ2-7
TGTGCCATCAGTGAGTCTAGGTACGAGCAGTACTTC
CAISESRYEQYF
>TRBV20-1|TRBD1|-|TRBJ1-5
TGCAGTGCTACCCCGGGACAGGATGTCAATCAGCCCCAGCATTTT
CSATPGQDVNQPQHF
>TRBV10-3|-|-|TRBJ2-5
TGTGCCATCAGTGAGAGGGGTAGGGGAGAAGAGACCCAGTACTTC
CAISERGRGEETQYF
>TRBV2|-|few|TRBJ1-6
TGTGCCAGCACGCGCGCGGGCAATTCACCCCTCCACTTT
CASTRAGNSPLHF
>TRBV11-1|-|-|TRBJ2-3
TGTGCCAGCAGCCCGGACCCTCTCTCGCAGTATTTT
CASSPDPLSQYF
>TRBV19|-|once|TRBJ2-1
TGTGCCAGTAGTATAACTGGCAGTCGCTCCTACAATGAGCAGTTCTTC
CASSITGSRSYNEQFF
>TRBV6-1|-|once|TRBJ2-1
TGTGCCAGCAGCCTTGTCCCGAGCGACAATGAGCAGTTCTTC
CASSLVPSDNEQFF
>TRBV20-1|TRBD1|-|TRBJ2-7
TGCAGTGCTAGGGGGACAGGGGGCTACGAGCAGTACTTC
CSARGTGGYEQYF
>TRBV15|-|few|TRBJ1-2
TGTGCCACTTCCCCGGGGCAGCCAGACCATCTTAACTATGGCTACACCTTC
CATSPGQPDHLNYGYTF
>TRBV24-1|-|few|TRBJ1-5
TGTGCCACCGGCGGGAATAGCAATCAGCCCCAGCATTTT
CATGGNSNQPQHF
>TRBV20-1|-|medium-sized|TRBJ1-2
TGCAGTGCGCCCCCAGGGGCCCCCTTTAACTATGGCTACACCTTC
CSAPPGAPFNYGYTF
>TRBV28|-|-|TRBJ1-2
TGTGCCAGCGCCTCTAACTATGGCTACACCTTC
CASASNYGYTF
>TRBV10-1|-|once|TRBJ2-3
TGCGCCAGCAGTGAGGGCGAGCGGAGGTCTAGCACAGATACGCAGTATTTT
CASSEGERRSSTDTQYF
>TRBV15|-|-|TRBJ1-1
TGTGCCACCAGCAGAGATGGGGTAAAAGCTTTCTTT
CATSRDGVKAFF